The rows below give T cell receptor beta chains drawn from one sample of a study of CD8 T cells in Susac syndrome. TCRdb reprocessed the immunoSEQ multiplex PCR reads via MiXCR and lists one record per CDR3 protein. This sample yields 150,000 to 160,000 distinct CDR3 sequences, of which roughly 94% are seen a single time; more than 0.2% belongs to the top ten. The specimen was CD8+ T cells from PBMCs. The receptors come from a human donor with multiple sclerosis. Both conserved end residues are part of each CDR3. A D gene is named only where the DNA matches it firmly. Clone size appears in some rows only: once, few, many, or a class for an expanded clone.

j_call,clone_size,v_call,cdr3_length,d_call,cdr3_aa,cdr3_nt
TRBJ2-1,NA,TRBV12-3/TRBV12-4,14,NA,CASRNGGFGNEQFF,TGTGCCAGCAGGAACGGGGGATTCGGCAATGAGCAGTTCTTC
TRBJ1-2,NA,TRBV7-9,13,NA,CASSLGTSYGYTF,TGTGCCAGCAGCCTCGGGACCTCCTATGGCTACACCTTC
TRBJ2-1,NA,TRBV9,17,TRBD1,CASSGGTGDRYYNEQFF,TGTGCCAGCAGCGGGGGGACAGGGGACAGATACTACAATGAGCAGTTCTTC
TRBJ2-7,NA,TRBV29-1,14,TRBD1,CSVEGTGTGYEQYF,TGCAGCGTTGAGGGGACAGGCACCGGCTACGAGCAGTACTTC
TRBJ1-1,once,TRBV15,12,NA,CATTVGRTEAFF,TGTGCCACCACCGTGGGGCGGACTGAAGCTTTCTTT
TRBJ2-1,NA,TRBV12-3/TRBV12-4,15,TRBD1,CASSPRDSSYNEQFF,TGTGCCAGCAGTCCCCGGGACAGCTCCTACAATGAGCAGTTCTTC
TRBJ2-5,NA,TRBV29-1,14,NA,CSVPREEDQETQYF,TGCAGCGTCCCCCGAGAGGAAGACCAAGAGACCCAGTACTTC
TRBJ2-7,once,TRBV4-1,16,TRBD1,CASSQSAGTGTYEQYF,TGCGCCAGCAGCCAGTCAGCCGGGACAGGGACCTACGAGCAGTACTTC
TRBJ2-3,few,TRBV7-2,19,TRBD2,CASSLDPIQAGGPTDTQYF,TGTGCCAGCAGCTTAGACCCCATTCAAGCGGGGGGGCCCACAGATACGCAGTATTTT
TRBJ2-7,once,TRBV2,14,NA,CASSEASQGYEQYF,TGTGCCAGCAGTGAAGCGTCACAGGGCTACGAGCAGTACTTC
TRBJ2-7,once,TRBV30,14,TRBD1,CAWTTNRGPYEQYF,TGTGCCTGGACCACGAACAGGGGCCCCTACGAGCAGTACTTC
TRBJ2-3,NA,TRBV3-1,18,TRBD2,CASSQDGPGLAGADTQYF,TGTGCCAGCAGCCAAGATGGTCCTGGGCTAGCGGGGGCAGATACGCAGTATTTT
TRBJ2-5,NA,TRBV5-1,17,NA,CASSLEVGGRQQETQYF,TGCGCCAGCAGCTTGGAGGTCGGGGGCCGACAGCAAGAGACCCAGTACTTC
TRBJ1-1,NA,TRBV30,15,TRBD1,CATQGARELNTEAFF,TGTGCCACCCAGGGGGCGCGAGAACTGAACACTGAAGCTTTCTTT
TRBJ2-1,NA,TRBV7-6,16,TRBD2,CASSLSSGGFYNEQFF,TGTGCCAGCAGCTTAAGCAGCGGGGGGTTCTACAATGAGCAGTTCTTC
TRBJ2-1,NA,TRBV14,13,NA,CASSNSGYNEQFF,TGTGCCAGCAGTAACAGCGGATACAATGAGCAGTTCTTC
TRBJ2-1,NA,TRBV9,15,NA,CASSTTTLATNEQFF,TGTGCCAGCAGCACCACGACCCTAGCGACTAATGAGCAGTTCTTC
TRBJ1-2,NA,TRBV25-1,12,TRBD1,CASSGGSYGYTF,TGTGCCAGCTCAGGGGGAAGCTATGGCTACACCTTC
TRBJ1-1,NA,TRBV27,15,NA,CASSLYTQRGTEAFF,TGTGCCAGCAGTTTATATACCCAGAGAGGGACTGAAGCTTTCTTT
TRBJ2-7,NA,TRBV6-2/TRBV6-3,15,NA,CASSYLGRGGYEQYF,TGTGCCAGCAGTTACCTTGGACGGGGAGGCTACGAGCAGTACTTC
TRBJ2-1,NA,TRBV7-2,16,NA,CASSPGSGKGYNEQFF,TGTGCCAGCAGTCCGGGATCCGGGAAGGGCTACAATGAGCAGTTCTTC
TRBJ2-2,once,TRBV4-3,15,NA,CASSVGFTNTGELFF,TGCGCCAGCAGCGTCGGTTTTACGAACACCGGGGAGCTGTTTTTT
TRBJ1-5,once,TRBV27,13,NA,CAGSLGRNQPQHF,TGTGCCGGCAGTTTGGGGCGGAATCAGCCCCAGCATTTT
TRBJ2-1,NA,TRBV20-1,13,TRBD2,CSASGTSYNEQFF,TGCAGTGCTAGCGGGACTAGCTACAATGAGCAGTTCTTC
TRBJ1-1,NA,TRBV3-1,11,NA,CASSQNTEAFF,TGTGCCAGCAGCCAGAACACTGAAGCTTTCTTT
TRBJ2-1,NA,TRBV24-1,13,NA,CATSPRHTNEQFF,TGTGCCACCAGCCCTAGACACACCAATGAGCAGTTCTTC
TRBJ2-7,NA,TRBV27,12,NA,CASSNGLYEQYF,TGTGCCAGCAGCAACGGCTTATACGAGCAGTACTTC
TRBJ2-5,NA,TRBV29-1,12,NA,CSVERGKQTQYF,TGCAGCGTTGAGAGGGGGAAACAGACCCAGTACTTC
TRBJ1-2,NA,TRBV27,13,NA,CASSSGPVGGYTF,TGTGCCAGCAGCTCAGGTCCCGTCGGGGGCTACACCTTC
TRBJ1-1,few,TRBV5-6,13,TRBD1,CASSVGRGPEAFF,TGTGCCAGCAGCGTTGGCAGGGGGCCTGAAGCTTTCTTT
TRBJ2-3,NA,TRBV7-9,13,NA,CASSLEGSDTQYF,TGTGCCAGCAGCTTAGAAGGATCTGATACGCAGTATTTT